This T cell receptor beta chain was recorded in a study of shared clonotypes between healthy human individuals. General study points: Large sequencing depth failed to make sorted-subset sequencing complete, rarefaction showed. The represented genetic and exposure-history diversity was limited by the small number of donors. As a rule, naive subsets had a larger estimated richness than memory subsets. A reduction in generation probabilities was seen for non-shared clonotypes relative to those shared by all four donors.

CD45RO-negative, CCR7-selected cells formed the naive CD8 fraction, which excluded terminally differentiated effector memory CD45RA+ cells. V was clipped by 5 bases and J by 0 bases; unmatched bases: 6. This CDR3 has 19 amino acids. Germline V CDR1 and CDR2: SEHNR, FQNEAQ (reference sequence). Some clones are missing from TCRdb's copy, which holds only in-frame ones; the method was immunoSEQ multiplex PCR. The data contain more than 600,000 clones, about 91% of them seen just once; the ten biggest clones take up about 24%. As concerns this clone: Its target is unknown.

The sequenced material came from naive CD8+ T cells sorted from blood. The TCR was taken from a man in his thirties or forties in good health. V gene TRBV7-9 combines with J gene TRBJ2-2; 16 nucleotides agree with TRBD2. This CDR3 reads CASSPGTSGRGTNTGELFF. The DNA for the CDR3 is TGTGCCAGCAGCCCGGGGACTAGCGGGAGGGGAACGAACACCGGGGAGCTGTTTTTT.